A single sample is the source of the 2 T cell receptor beta chains below, sequenced in a study of blood T cell repertoires in COVID-19. The assay was immunoSEQ multiplex PCR, and TCRdb's table has in-frame clones only and misses some. The sample records a few hundred thousand clones, approximately 83% being singletons. Material: PBMCs or T cells enriched from blood (not recorded which). The receptors stem from a woman between 45 and 65 years old who had recovered from COVID-19.

The V call is TRBV7-8, the J call TRBJ1-6; a weak D match, TRBD1 (5 bases). The CDR3 loop spans 18 amino acids. Germline assignment: CDR1 SGHVS and CDR2 FQNEAQ. The germline V and J ends were trimmed by 2 bases and 0 bases, with 14 bases remaining between them. The CDR3 loop is CASSLIQVNSSYNSPLHF. As DNA, the CDR3 is TGTGCCAGCAGCTTAATACAGGTTAATAGCTCCTATAATTCACCCCTCCACTTT.

This sequence joins TRBV30 and TRBJ1-2, with 8 bases aligning to TRBD1. The CDR3 contains 15 residues. Germline lookup yields CDR1 GTSNPN and CDR2 SVGIG (reference sequence). The ends lost 0 bases at V and 3 bases at J; junction bases unmatched: 6. CDR3 nucleotides: TGTGCCTGGAGTGTACAGGGGGGGTGGGACTATGGCTACACCTTC. Encoded protein: CAWSVQGGWDYGYTF.